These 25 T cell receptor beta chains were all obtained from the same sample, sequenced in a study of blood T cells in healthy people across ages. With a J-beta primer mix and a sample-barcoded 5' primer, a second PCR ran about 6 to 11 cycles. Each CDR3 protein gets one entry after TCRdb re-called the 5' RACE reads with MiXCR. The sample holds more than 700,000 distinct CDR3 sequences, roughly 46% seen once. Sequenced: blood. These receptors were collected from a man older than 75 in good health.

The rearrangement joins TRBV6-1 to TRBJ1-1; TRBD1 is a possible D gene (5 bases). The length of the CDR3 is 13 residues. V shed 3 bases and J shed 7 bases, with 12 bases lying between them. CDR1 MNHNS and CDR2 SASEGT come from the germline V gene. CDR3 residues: CASSDAAGGEAFF. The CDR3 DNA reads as TGTGCCAGCAGTGACGCGGCTGGGGGTGAAGCTTTCTTT.

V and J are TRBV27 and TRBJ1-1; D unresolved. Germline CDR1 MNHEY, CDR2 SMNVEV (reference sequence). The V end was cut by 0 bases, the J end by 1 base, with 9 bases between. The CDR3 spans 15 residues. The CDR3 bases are TGTGCCAGCAGTTTATCGGTCCGGGGGAACACTGAAGCTTTCTTT. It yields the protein CASSLSVRGNTEAFF.

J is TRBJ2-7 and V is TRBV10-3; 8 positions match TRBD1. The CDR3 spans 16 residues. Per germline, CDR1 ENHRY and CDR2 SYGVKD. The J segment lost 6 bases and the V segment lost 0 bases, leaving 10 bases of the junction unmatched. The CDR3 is CAISESHRDRKAEQYF. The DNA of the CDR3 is TGTGCCATCAGTGAGTCCCATAGGGACAGGAAGGCCGAGCAGTACTTC.

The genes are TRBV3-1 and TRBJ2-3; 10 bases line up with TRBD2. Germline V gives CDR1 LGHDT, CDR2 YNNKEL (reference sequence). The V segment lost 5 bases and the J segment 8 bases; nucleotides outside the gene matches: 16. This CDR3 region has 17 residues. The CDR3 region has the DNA TGTGCCAGCAGCGCAGCGGTCCTAGCGGGGGCGAGAGGTACGCAGTATTTT. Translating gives CASSAAVLAGARGTQYF.

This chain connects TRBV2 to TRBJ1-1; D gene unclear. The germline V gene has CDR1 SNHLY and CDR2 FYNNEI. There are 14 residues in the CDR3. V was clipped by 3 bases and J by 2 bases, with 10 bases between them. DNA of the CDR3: TGTGCCAGCAGTGAGGTAGAAACTAACACTGAAGCTTTCTTT. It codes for CASSEVETNTEAFF.

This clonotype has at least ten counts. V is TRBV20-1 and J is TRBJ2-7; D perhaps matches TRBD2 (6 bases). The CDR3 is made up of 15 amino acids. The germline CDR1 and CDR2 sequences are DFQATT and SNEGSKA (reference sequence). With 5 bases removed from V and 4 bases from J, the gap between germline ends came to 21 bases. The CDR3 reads CSAPGDLNGGYEQYF. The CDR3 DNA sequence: TGCAGTGCTCCGGGGGACCTTAACGGGGGTTACGAGCAGTACTTC.

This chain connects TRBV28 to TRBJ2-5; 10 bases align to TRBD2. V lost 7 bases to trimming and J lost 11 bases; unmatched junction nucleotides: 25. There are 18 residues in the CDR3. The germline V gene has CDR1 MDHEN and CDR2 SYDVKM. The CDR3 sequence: CASNPQRRASGRKNEQYF. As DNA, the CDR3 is TGTGCCAGCAACCCTCAACGCCGGGCTAGCGGGAGAAAGAATGAGCAGTACTTC.

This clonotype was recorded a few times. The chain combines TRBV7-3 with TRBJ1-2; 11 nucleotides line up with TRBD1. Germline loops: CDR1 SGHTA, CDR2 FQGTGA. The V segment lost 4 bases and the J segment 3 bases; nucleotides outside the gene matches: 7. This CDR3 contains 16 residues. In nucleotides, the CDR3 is TGTGCCAGCAGCTCGGACGGACAGGGGGCTGACTATGGCTACACCTTC. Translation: CASSSDGQGADYGYTF. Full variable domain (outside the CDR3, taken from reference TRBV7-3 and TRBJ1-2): GAGVSQTPSNKVTEKGKYVELRCDPISGHTALYWYRQSLGQGPEFLIYFQGTGAADDSGLPNDRFFAVRPEGSVSTLKIQRTERGDSAVYLCASSSDGQGADYGYTFGSGTRLTVV.

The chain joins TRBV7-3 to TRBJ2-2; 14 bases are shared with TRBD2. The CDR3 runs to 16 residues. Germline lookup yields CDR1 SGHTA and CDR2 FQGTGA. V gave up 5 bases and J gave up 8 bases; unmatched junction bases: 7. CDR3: CASSRGLAGAVGELFF. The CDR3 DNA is TGTGCCAGCAGCCGGGGACTAGCGGGAGCAGTAGGGGAGCTGTTTTTT.

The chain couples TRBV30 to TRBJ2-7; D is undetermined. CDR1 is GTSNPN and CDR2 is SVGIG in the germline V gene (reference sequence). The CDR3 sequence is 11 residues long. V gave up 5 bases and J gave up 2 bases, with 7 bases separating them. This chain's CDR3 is CAWGRTYEQYF. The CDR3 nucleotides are TGTGCCTGGGGACGAACCTACGAGCAGTACTTC.

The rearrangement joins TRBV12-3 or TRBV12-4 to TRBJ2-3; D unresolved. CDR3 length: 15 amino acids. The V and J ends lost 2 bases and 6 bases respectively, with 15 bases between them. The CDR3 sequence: CASSLNGPGGDTQYF. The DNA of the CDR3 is TGTGCCAGCAGTTTAAACGGGCCGGGTGGGGATACGCAGTATTTT.

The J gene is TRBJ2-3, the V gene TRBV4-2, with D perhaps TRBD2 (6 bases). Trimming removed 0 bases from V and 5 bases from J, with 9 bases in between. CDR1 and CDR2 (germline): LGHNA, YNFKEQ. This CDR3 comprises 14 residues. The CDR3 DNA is TGTGCCAGCAGCCAAGAAGAGGGAGGAGATACGCAGTATTTT. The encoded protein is CASSQEEGGDTQYF.

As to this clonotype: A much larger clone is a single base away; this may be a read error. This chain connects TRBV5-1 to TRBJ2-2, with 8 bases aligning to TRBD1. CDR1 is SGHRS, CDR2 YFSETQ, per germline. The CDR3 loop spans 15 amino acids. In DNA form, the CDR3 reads TGCACCAGCAGCACTGGACAGGGGAACACCGGGGAGCTGTTTTTT. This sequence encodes CTSSTGQGNTGELFF.

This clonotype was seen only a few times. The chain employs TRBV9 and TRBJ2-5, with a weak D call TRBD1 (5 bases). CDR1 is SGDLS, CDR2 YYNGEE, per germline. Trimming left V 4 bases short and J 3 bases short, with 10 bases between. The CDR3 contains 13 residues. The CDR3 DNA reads TGTGCCAGCAGCATCGGACAAGAAGAGACCCAGTACTTC. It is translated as CASSIGQEETQYF.

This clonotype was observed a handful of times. The CDR3 DNA reads as TGTGCCAGCAGCTTTCGACAGATCTCTGGGGCCAACGTCCTGACTTTC. Translated: CASSFRQISGANVLTF. The V and J genes are TRBV7-9 and TRBJ2-6, with a possible D match to TRBD1 (5 bases). This CDR3 contains 16 residues. The V end was cut by 3 bases, the J end by 0 bases, with 9 bases between. Per germline, CDR1 SEHNR and CDR2 FQNEAQ (reference sequence).

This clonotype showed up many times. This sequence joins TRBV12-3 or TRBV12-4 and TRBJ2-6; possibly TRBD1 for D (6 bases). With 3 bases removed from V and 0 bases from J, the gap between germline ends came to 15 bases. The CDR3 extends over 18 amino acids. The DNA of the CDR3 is TGTGCCAGCAGTTTTGGAACAGGGCGGAGCTCTGGGGCCAACGTCCTGACTTTC. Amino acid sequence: CASSFGTGRSSGANVLTF.

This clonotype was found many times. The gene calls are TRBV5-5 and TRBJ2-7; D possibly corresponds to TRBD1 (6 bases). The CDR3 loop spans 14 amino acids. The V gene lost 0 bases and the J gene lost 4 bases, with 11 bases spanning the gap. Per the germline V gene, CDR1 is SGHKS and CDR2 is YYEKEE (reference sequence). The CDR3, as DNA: TGTGCCAGCAGCTTGGCTGGACAGCTATACGAGCAGTACTTC. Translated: CASSLAGQLYEQYF.

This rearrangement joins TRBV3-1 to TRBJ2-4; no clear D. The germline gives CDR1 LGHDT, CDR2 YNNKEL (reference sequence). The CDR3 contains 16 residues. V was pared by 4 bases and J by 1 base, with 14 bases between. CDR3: CASSPPTAEAKNIQYF. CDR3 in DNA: TGTGCCAGCAGCCCGCCCACGGCAGAGGCCAAAAACATTCAGTACTTC. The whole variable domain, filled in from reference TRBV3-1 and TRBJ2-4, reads DTAVSQTPKYLVTQMGNDKSIKCEQNLGHDTMYWYKQDSKKFLKIMFSYNNKELIINETVPNRFSPKSPDKAHLNLHINSLELGDSAVYFCASSPPTAEAKNIQYFGAGTRLSVL.

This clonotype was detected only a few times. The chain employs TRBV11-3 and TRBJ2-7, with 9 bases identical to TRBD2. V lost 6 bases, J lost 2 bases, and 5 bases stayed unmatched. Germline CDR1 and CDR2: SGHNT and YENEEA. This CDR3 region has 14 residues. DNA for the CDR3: TGTGCCAGCAGTTATCAGCGGGAGGCCTACGAGCAGTACTTC. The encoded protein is CASSYQREAYEQYF.

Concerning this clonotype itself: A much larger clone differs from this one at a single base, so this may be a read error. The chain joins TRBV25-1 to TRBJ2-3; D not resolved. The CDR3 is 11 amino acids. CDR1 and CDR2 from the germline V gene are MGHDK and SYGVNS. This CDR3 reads CASRDTETQYF. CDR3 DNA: TGTGCCAGCCGTGACACAGAGACGCAGTATTTT.

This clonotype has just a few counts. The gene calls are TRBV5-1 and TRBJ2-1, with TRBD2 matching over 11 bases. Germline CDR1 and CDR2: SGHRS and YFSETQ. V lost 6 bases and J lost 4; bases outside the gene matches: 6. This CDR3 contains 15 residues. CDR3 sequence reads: CASTPTSGRYNEQFF. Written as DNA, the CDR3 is TGCGCCAGCACCCCTACTAGCGGGAGATACAATGAGCAGTTCTTC.

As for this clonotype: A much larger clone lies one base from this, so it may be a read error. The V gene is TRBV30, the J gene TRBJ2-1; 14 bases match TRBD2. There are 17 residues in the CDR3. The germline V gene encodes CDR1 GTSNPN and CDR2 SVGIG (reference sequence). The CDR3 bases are TGTGCCTGGAGTTCAGGGACTAGCGGGAGTAATTACAATGAGCGGTTCTTC. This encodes CAWSSGTSGSNYNERFF.

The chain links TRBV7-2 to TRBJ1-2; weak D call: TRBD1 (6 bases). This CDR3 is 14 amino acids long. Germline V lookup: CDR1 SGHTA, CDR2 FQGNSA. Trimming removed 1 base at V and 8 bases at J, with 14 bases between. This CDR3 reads CASSLETGTGGYTF. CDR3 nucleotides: TGTGCCAGCAGCTTAGAAACAGGGACTGGAGGCTACACCTTC.

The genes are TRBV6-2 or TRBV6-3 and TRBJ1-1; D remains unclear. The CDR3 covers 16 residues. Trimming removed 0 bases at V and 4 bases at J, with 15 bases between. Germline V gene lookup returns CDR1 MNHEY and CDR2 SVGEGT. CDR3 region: CASSYSEQSLGTEAFF. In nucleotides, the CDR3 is TGTGCCAGCAGTTACTCTGAGCAGTCTCTGGGCACTGAAGCTTTCTTT.

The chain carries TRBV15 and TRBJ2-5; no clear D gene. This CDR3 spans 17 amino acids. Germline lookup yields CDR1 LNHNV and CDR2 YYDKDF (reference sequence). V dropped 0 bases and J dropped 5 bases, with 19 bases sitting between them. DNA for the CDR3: TGTGCCACCAGCAGAGACCCCCCGAGGAGATACGAGGAGACCCAGTACTTC. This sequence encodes CATSRDPPRRYEETQYF.